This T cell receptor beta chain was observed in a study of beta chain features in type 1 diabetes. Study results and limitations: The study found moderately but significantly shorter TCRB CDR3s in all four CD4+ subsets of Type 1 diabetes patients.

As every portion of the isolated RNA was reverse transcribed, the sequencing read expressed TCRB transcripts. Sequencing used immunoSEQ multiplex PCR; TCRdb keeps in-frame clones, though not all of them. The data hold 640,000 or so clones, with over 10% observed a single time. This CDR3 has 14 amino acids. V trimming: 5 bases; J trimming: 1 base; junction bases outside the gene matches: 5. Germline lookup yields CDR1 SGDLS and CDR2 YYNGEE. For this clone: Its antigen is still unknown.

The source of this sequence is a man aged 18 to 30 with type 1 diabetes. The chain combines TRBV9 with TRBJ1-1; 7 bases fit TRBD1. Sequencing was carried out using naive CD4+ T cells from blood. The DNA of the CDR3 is TGTGCCAGCAGACCCCCAGGGGGGAACACTGAAGCTTTCTTT. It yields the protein CASRPPGGNTEAFF.